This T cell receptor beta chain was captured by sequencing in a study of CD4 and CD8 cells across lung adenocarcinoma regions. In TCRdb, the PCR reads were re-called with MiXCR into one record per CDR3 protein. Of tens of thousands of distinct CDR3 sequences listed, 52% were seen once; the top ten hold over 20%. Localized lung adenocarcinoma, a non-small cell lung cancer, affected the donors. This CDR3 has 14 residues. This TCR came from a male donor with lung adenocarcinoma. The CD4 and CD8 labels of this study may be unreliable. Sample: CD4+ T cells from the center of a lung tumor. This chain uses TRBV21-1 with TRBJ2-3; TRBD1, the table's D call, lacks a check against the DNA. TRBV21-1 is recorded as a pseudogene. In nucleotides, the CDR3 is TGTGCGGGTAACGGGGGCGGAGACGAAGAGACCCAGTATTTT. Its translation is CAGNGGGDEETQYF.